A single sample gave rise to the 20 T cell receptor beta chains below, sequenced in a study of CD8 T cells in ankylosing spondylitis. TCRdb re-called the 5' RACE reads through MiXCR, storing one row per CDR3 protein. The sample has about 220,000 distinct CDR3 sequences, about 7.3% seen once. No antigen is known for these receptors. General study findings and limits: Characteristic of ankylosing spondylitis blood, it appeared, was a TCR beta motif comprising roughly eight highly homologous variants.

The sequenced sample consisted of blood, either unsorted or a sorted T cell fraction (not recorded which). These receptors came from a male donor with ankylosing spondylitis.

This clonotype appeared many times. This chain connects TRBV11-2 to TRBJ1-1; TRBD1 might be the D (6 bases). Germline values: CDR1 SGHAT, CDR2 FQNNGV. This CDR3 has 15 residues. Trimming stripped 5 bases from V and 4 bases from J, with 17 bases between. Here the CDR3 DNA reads TGTGCCAGCAGCGACCACCCAAGGGGGGGCACTGAAGCTTTCTTT. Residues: CASSDHPRGGTEAFF.

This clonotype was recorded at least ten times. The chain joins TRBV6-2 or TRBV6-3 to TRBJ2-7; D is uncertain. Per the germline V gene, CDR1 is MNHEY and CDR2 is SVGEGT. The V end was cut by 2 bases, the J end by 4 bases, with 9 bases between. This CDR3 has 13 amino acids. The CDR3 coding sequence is TGTGCCAGCAGTTACGCAGTAAGGTACGAGCAGTACTTC. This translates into CASSYAVRYEQYF.

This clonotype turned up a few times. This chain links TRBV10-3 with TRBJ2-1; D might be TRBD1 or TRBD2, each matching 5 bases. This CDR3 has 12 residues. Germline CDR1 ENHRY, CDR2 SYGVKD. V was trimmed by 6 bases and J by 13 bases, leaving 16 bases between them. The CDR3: CAISPGPAQQFF. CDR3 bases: TGTGCCATCAGCCCGGGGCCCGCTCAACAGTTCTTC.

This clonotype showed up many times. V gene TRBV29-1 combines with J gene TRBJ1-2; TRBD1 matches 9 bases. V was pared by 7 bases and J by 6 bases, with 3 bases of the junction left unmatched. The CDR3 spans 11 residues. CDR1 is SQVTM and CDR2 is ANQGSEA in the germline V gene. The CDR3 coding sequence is TGCAGCGACGGACAGGGGAATGGCTACACCTTC. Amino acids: CSDGQGNGYTF.

The CDR3 here is CASSSLTGTYEQYF. The CDR3 DNA reads as TGTGCCAGCAGCTCTCTGACAGGGACCTACGAGCAGTACTTC. The chain is built from TRBV7-9 and TRBJ2-7, with 7 bases identical to TRBD1. V was pared by 4 bases and J by 2 bases, with 5 bases of the junction left unmatched. CDR3 length equals 14 residues. In germline, CDR1 is SEHNR, CDR2 FQNEAQ (reference sequence).

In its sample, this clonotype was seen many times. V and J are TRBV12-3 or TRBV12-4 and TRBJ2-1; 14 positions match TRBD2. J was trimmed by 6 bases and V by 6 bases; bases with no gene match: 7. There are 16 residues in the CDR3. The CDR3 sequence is CASSPAGLAGANEQFF. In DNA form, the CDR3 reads TGTGCCAGCAGCCCTGCGGGACTAGCGGGGGCCAATGAGCAGTTCTTC.

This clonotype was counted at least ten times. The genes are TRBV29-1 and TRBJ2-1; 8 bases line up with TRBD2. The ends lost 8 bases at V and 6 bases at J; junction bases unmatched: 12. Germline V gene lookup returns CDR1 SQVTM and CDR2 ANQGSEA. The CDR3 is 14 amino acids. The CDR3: CSISGTSFANEQFF. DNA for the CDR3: TGCAGCATCTCCGGGACTAGTTTTGCCAATGAGCAGTTCTTC.

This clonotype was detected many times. The CDR3 here is CSVVWREGLSEQYF. CDR3 nucleotide sequence: TGCAGCGTTGTCTGGCGGGAGGGCCTCAGCGAGCAGTACTTC. This rearrangement joins TRBV29-1 to TRBJ2-7; the match to TRBD2 covers 9 bases. This CDR3 comprises 14 residues. From germline, CDR1 is SQVTM and CDR2 ANQGSEA. Unmatched junction bases numbered 10, after V lost 4 bases and J lost 6 bases.

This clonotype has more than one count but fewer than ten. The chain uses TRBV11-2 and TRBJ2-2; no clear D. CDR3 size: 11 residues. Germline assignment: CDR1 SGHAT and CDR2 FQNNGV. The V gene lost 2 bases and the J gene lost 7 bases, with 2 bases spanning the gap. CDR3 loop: CASSLFGELFF. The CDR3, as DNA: TGTGCCAGCAGCTTATTCGGGGAGCTGTTTTTT.

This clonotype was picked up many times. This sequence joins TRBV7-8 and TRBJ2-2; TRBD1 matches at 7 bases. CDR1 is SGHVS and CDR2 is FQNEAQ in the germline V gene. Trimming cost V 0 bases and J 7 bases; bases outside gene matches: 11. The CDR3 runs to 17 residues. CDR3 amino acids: CASSLAPGRGKVGELFF. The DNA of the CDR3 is TGTGCCAGCAGCTTAGCCCCTGGCAGGGGGAAAGTCGGGGAGCTGTTTTTT.

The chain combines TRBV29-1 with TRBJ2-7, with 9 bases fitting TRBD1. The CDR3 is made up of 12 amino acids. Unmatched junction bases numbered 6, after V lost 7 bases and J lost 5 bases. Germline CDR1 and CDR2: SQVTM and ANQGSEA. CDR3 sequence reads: CSARDRDNEQYF. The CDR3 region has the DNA TGCAGCGCCCGGGACAGGGACAACGAGCAGTACTTC.

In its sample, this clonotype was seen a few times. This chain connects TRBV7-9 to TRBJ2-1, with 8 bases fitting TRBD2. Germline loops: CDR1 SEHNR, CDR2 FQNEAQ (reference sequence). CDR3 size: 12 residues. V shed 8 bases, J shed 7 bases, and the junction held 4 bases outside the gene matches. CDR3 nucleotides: TGTGCCAGCTCGGGCGGGAGGAATGAGCAGTTCTTC. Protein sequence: CASSGGRNEQFF.

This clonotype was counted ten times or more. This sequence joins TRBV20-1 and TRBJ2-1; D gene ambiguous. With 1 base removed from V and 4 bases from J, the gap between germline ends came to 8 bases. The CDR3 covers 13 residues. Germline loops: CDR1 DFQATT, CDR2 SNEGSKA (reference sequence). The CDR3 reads CSARGVGYNEQFF. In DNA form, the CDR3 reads TGCAGTGCTAGAGGGGTAGGGTACAATGAGCAGTTCTTC.

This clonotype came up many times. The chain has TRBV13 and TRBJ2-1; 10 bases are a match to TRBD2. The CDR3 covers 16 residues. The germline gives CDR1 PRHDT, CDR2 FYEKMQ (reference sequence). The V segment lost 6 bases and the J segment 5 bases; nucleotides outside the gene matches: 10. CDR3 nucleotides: TGTGCCAGCAGACCTAGCGGGGGAGTCCAGAACAATGAGCAGTTCTTC. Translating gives CASRPSGGVQNNEQFF. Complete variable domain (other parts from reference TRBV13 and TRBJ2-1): AAGVIQSPRHLIKEKRETATLKCYPIPRHDTVYWYQQGPGQDPQFLISFYEKMQSDKGSIPDRFSAQQFSDYHSELNMSSLELGDSALYFCASRPSGGVQNNEQFFGPGTRLTVL.

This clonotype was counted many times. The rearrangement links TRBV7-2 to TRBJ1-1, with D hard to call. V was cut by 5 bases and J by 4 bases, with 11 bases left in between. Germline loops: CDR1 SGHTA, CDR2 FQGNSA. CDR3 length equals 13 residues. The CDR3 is CASSEGRFTEAFF. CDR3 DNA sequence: TGTGCCAGCAGCGAAGGACGGTTCACTGAAGCTTTCTTT.

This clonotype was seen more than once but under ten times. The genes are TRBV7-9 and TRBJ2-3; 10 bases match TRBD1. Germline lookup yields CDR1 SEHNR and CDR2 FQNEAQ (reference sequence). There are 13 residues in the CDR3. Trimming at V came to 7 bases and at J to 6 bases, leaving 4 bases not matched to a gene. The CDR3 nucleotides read TGTGCCAGCACCGGGACAGGGGCGGATACGCAGTATTTT. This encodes CASTGTGADTQYF.

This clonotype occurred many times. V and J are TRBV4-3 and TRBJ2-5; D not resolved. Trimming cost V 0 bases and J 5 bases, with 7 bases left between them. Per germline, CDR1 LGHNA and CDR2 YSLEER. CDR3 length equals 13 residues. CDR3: CASSQDQEETQYF. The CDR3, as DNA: TGCGCCAGCAGCCAAGATCAAGAGGAGACCCAGTACTTC.

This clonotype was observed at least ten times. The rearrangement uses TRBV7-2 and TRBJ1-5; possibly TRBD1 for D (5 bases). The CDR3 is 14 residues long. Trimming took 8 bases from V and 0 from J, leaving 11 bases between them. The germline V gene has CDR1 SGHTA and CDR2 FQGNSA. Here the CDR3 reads CASAQGYSNQPQHF. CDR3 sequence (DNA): TGTGCCAGCGCTCAGGGCTATAGCAATCAGCCCCAGCATTTT.

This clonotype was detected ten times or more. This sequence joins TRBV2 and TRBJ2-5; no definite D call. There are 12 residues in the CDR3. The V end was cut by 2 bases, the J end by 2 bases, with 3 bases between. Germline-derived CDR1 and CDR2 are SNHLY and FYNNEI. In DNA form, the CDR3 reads TGTGCCAGCAGTGAATGGCAAGAGACCCAGTACTTC. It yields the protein CASSEWQETQYF.

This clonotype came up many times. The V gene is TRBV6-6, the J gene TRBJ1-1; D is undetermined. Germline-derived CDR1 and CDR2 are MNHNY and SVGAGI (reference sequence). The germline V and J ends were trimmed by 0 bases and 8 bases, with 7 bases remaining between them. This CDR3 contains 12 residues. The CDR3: CASSYSKSEAFF. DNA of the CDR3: TGTGCCAGCAGTTACTCAAAGTCAGAAGCTTTCTTT.